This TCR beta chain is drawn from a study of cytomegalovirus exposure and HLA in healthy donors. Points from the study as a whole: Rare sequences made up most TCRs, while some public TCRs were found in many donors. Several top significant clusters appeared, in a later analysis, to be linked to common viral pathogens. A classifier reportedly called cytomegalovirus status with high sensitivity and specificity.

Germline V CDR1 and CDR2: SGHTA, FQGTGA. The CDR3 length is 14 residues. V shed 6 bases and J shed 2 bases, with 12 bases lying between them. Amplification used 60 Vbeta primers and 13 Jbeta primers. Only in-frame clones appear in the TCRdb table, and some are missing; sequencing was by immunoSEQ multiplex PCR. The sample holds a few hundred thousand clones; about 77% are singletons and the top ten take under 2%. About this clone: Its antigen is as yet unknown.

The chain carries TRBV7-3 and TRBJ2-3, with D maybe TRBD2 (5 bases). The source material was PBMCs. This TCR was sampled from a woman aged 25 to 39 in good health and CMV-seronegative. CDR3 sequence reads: CASSPGTPTDTQYF. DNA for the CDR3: TGTGCCAGCAGTCCGGGAACCCCCACAGATACGCAGTATTTT.